These 2 T cell receptor beta chains share one sample of origin, sequenced in a study of shared clonotypes between healthy human individuals. Generated by immunoSEQ multiplex PCR, the TCRdb table keeps only in-frame clones and is missing some. Of around 1.5 million clones listed, approximately 98% are singletons. The sequenced sample was naive CD4+ T cells sorted from blood. As to subset: CD45RA+ positively selected. Source of these receptors: a man between 25 and 39 years old in good health.

V is TRBV4-2 and J is TRBJ1-5; 8 nucleotides line up with TRBD1. Germline V lookup: CDR1 LGHNA, CDR2 YNFKEQ. With 0 bases clipped from V and 5 bases from J, the junction kept 3 bases outside the gene matches. CDR3 length equals 15 residues. CDR3 nucleotide sequence: TGTGCCAGCAGCCAAGAAGGACAGGGAGATCAGCCCCAGCATTTT. Residues: CASSQEGQGDQPQHF.

The chain is built from TRBV5-5 and TRBJ2-3; the match to TRBD2 covers 7 bases. CDR3 length: 14 residues. After removal of 0 bases from V and 3 bases from J, the junction contained 1 base not matched to a gene. The germline gives CDR1 SGHKS, CDR2 YYEKEE (reference sequence). The CDR3 region is CASSLASGTDTQYF. DNA of the CDR3: TGTGCCAGCAGCTTGGCTAGCGGTACAGATACGCAGTATTTT.